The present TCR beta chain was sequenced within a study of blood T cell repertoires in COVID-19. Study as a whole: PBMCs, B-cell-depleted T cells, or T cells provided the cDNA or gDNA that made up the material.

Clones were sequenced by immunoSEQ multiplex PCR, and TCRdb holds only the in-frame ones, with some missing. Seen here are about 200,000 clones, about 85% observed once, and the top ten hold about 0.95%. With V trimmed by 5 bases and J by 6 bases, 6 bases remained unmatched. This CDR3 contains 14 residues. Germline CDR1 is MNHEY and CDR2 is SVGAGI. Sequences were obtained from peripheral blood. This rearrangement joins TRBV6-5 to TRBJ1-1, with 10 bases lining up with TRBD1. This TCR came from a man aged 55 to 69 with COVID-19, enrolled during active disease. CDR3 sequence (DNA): TGTGCCAGCAGTCGGGACAGGGGTATGGCTGAAGCTTTCTTT. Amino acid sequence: CASSRDRGMAEAFF.